This T cell receptor beta chain was found in a study of T-cell memory formation after mild COVID-19. Overall study findings and caveats: Those CD4+ clones that contracted were mainly in CM and EM (CD8+ ones in EMRA).

Worth noting for this clonotype: Its cognate antigen is unknown.

TCRdb re-called the 5' RACE reads with MiXCR, one entry per CDR3 protein. The sample yields some 440,000 distinct CDR3 sequences, approximately 23% seen once. Sequenced material: PBMCs or a T cell subset sorted from them (not recorded which). This clonotype originated in an adult woman who had mild COVID-19 (a few samples of this study predate the infection). Cell type and time point are not known.

The CDR3 loop is CASSVTVNTGELFF. Written as DNA, the CDR3 is TGTGCCAGCAGCGTAACAGTGAACACCGGGGAGCTGTTTTTT. The V gene is TRBV9, the J gene TRBJ2-2, with D unclear. The length of the CDR3 is 14 residues. CDR1 SGDLS and CDR2 YYNGEE come from the germline V gene. V was pared by 1 base and J by 1 base, with 5 bases between.